The present entry profiles one T cell receptor beta chain with its context. Its specificity is not known. The data are from a study of glioma-infiltrating T cells. Points from the study as a whole: Above-expected tissue-blood divergence occurred in all gliomas, most in low-grade ones. Signature shared blood CDR3 motifs were enriched in low-divergence and depleted in high-divergence patients.

The CDR3 has 14 residues. V lost 6 bases, J lost 5 bases, and 17 bases lay in between. Germline V gives CDR1 SGHTA, CDR2 FQGNSA. TCR alpha and beta CDR3 regions were amplified from RNA using iRepertoire nested multiplex PCR. One-step reverse transcription and amplification started from around 100-400 ng of tissue mRNA or PBMC total RNA. TCRdb passed the multiplex PCR reads through MiXCR, listing each CDR3 protein once. The sample carries roughly 350,000 distinct CDR3 sequences, 41% recorded once. The source of this sequence is a human donor with low-grade glioma or glioblastoma, undergoing nonglioma brain surgery, or in good health (not recorded which). Specimen: glioma tissue, nonneoplastic brain tissue, or PBMCs (not recorded which). The chain carries TRBV7-2 and TRBJ2-7; a weak D match, TRBD1 (6 bases). CDR3 coding DNA: TGTGCCAGCAGTTCCCCGAGGGGACAAAACGAGCAGTACTTC. Translation gives CASSSPRGQNEQYF.